This TCR beta chain was sequenced in a study of blood T cell repertoires in COVID-19. Study context: The United States, Italy and Spain supplied acute and convalescent COVID-19 samples. The analysed material was cDNA or gDNA that came from T cells, B-cell-depleted T cells, or PBMCs.

After removal of 7 bases from V and 4 bases from J, the junction contained 9 bases not matched to a gene. CDR3 length equals 15 residues. A COVID-19 case was met by exposed participants within 2 weeks before study entry. Here immunoSEQ multiplex PCR was the method, and the copy in TCRdb shows in-frame clones only, minus some. The sample lists about 430,000 clones; 70% to 90% were seen once. This TCR was recovered from a young woman who had been exposed to COVID-19. The sequenced sample was PBMCs or T cells enriched from blood (not recorded which). V and J are TRBV23-1 and TRBJ1-1; 10 bases match TRBD1. TRBV23-1 is filed as an ORF, its function uncertain. In nucleotides, the CDR3 is TGCGCCAGCATCTTCCCGACAGGGGGCGTCACTGAAGCTTTCTTT. Translated, it gives CASIFPTGGVTEAFF.